These 24 T cell receptor beta chains were sequenced from one sample in a study of blood T cells in healthy people across ages. The authors ran a second PCR of 7 to 11 cycles using a sample-barcoded 5' primer and a J-beta primer mix. MiXCR, run by TCRdb on the 5' RACE reads, gives a single entry per CDR3 protein. The profile covers about 1,400,000 distinct CDR3 sequences, with roughly 60% appearing a single time and roughly 7% taken by the ten largest. The specimen was blood. All receptors come from a man younger than 30 in good health.

The chain is built from TRBV3-1 and TRBJ1-2, with D possibly matching TRBD1 (5 bases). Trimming took 2 bases from V and 8 from J, leaving 12 bases between them. Germline V gene data show CDR1 as LGHDT and CDR2 as YNNKEL (reference sequence). CDR3 size: 13 residues. The CDR3 spells CASSQIQAGGYTF. CDR3 nucleotide sequence: TGTGCCAGCAGCCAAATACAGGCGGGAGGCTACACCTTC.

The chain joins TRBV20-1 to TRBJ1-1, with TRBD1 as a possible D gene (6 bases). This CDR3 contains 14 residues. V was clipped by 3 bases and J by 2 bases, with 13 bases between them. The germline V gene has CDR1 DFQATT and CDR2 SNEGSKA (reference sequence). DNA of the CDR3: TGCAGTGCTAGCATGGGGGGGCCTAACACTGAAGCTTTCTTT. Protein product: CSASMGGPNTEAFF.

This clonotype was observed a handful of times. V gene TRBV10-3 combines with J gene TRBJ2-6; no firm D call. Trimming took 0 bases from V and 0 from J, leaving 9 bases between them. The CDR3 is made up of 17 amino acids. The germline CDR1 and CDR2 sequences are ENHRY and SYGVKD. CDR3 sequence: CAISESRVFSGANVLTF. In nucleotides, the CDR3 is TGTGCCATCAGTGAGTCACGAGTGTTCTCTGGGGCCAACGTCCTGACTTTC.

This sequence joins TRBV4-1 and TRBJ2-1, with D unclear. This CDR3 comprises 14 residues. The germline CDR1 and CDR2 sequences are MGHRA and YSYEKL. The V end was cut by 0 bases, the J end by 9 bases, with 12 bases between. The CDR3 sequence is CASSQEGLAAEQFF. CDR3 nucleotide sequence: TGCGCCAGCAGCCAAGAAGGGTTAGCTGCTGAGCAGTTCTTC.

The chain employs TRBV5-1 and TRBJ1-4; 8 nucleotides agree with TRBD1. Unmatched junction bases numbered 2, after V lost 1 base and J lost 0 bases. The germline CDR1 and CDR2 sequences are SGHRS and YFSETQ. This CDR3 contains 16 residues. CDR3 sequence reads: CASSLQQGATNEKLFF. The DNA for the CDR3 is TGCGCCAGCAGCTTGCAACAGGGGGCAACTAATGAAAAACTGTTTTTT.

This clonotype has just one count. The chain recombines TRBV2 with TRBJ1-4; 8 positions agree with TRBD1. Trimming cost V 8 bases and J 5 bases; bases outside gene matches: 4. Germline V gene data show CDR1 as SNHLY and CDR2 as FYNNEI. The CDR3 sequence is 13 residues long. DNA of the CDR3: TGTGCCAGCCATTGGGACAGGAATGAAAAACTGTTTTTT. This encodes CASHWDRNEKLFF.

The CDR3 DNA follows: TGTGCCACCAGTCCGAACCCGAACACCGGGGAGCTGTTTTTT. Protein sequence: CATSPNPNTGELFF. This chain links TRBV24-1 with TRBJ2-2; D is unresolved. Germline CDR1 KGHDR, CDR2 SFDVKD. V lost 6 bases to trimming and J lost 0 bases, with 7 bases between them. The CDR3 has 14 residues.

V is TRBV2 and J is TRBJ2-7; 7 bases are shared with TRBD2. In germline, CDR1 is SNHLY, CDR2 FYNNEI. V was pared by 3 bases and J by 4 bases, with 9 bases of the junction left unmatched. This CDR3 contains 15 residues. The CDR3, as DNA: TGTGCCAGCAGTGAGAGTGGGGGAGCGGGGTACGAGCAGTACTTC. Translating gives CASSESGGAGYEQYF.

V and J are TRBV11-2 and TRBJ2-7; D uncertain. The V gene's germline CDR1 is SGHAT and CDR2 FQNNGV. The length of the CDR3 is 13 residues. V was cut by 5 bases and J by 5 bases, with 13 bases left in between. This CDR3 is CASSPGPPNEQYF. CDR3 DNA: TGTGCCAGCAGCCCGGGTCCGCCTAACGAGCAGTACTTC.

The chain links TRBV7-2 to TRBJ2-7, with 8 positions matching TRBD1. V lost 5 bases and J lost 2; bases outside the gene matches: 5. Germline CDR1 and CDR2: SGHTA and FQGNSA. The CDR3 consists of 14 residues. This CDR3 reads CASSLWTGPYEQYF. CDR3 sequence (DNA): TGTGCCAGCAGCCTATGGACAGGGCCCTACGAGCAGTACTTC.

The chain carries TRBV20-1 and TRBJ2-4; D is uncertain. V dropped 5 bases and J dropped 0 bases, with 14 bases sitting between them. Germline V lookup: CDR1 DFQATT, CDR2 SNEGSKA (reference sequence). The CDR3 has 15 residues. CDR3 DNA sequence: TGCAGTGCTCCCACCGCCGGCATAGCCAAAAACATTCAGTACTTC. Its translation is CSAPTAGIAKNIQYF.

The chain links TRBV5-1 to TRBJ1-1; D gene unclear. The CDR3 sequence is 15 residues long. V was clipped by 0 bases and J by 1 base, with 10 bases between them. Germline lookup yields CDR1 SGHRS and CDR2 YFSETQ. The CDR3 is CASSLDGSSNTEAFF. The CDR3 region has the DNA TGCGCCAGCAGCTTGGACGGGTCCTCGAACACTGAAGCTTTCTTT.

This clonotype was found a few times. The chain is built from TRBV6-2 or TRBV6-3 and TRBJ1-5; D gene uncertain. Germline assignment: CDR1 MNHEY and CDR2 SVGEGT. This CDR3 region has 14 residues. Between the trimmed V and J ends, which lost 8 bases and 0 bases, there was a span of 11 bases. This CDR3 is CASGSLVSNQPQHF. CDR3 DNA: TGTGCCAGCGGCAGCCTTGTTAGCAATCAGCCCCAGCATTTT.

The V and J genes are TRBV20-1 and TRBJ2-7; no definite D call. The V and J ends lost 0 bases and 0 bases respectively, with 12 bases between them. The germline CDR1 and CDR2 sequences are DFQATT and SNEGSKA (reference sequence). CDR3 length: 15 amino acids. This CDR3 reads CSARDRRSSSYEQYF. DNA for the CDR3: TGCAGTGCTAGAGATCGCAGGTCCTCCTCCTACGAGCAGTACTTC.

The gene calls are TRBV28 and TRBJ2-2; no definite D call. The CDR3 runs 12 residues. The ends were cut back, 6 bases at V and 6 bases at J, with 8 bases in the middle. CDR1 and CDR2 from the germline V gene are MDHEN and SYDVKM. The CDR3 DNA sequence: TGTGCCAGCAGAGGGTTGGCCGGGGAGCTGTTTTTT. Translation gives CASRGLAGELFF.

The rearrangement links TRBV7-2 to TRBJ1-4; 7 bases agree with TRBD1. V dropped 1 base and J dropped 8; count of bases not matched to a gene: 7. CDR3 length: 15 residues. Germline V lookup: CDR1 SGHTA, CDR2 FQGNSA. The CDR3 loop is CASSLEAGGREKLFF. CDR3 DNA sequence: TGTGCCAGCAGCTTAGAGGCAGGGGGACGGGAAAAACTGTTTTTT.

V gene TRBV11-2 combines with J gene TRBJ2-1; a possible D gene is TRBD2 (6 bases). Germline lookup yields CDR1 SGHAT and CDR2 FQNNGV. The CDR3 is 17 amino acids. V was shortened by 4 bases and J by 1 base, with 17 bases between the two germline ends. The CDR3 DNA follows: TGTGCCAGCAGCTACACCTCGGCTAGCGCATCCTACAATGAGCAGTTCTTC. It specifies CASSYTSASASYNEQFF.

This chain joins TRBV29-1 and TRBJ2-3, with TRBD2 as a possible D gene (6 bases). Germline V gene lookup returns CDR1 SQVTM and CDR2 ANQGSEA. This CDR3 has 11 amino acids. V lost 6 bases, J lost 5 bases, and 9 bases lay in between. As DNA, the CDR3 is TGCAGCGTCCGGCGGGGAGATACGCAGTATTTT. Its translation: CSVRRGDTQYF.

This clonotype was detected only a few times. The CDR3 spells CSVSETGSIEQYF. The CDR3 nucleotides read TGCAGCGTCTCCGAGACAGGGTCTATTGAGCAGTACTTC. The chain couples TRBV29-1 to TRBJ2-7; TRBD1 matches 7 bases. J gave up 7 bases and V 6 bases, and 12 bases lay outside the gene matches. The CDR3 covers 13 residues. Germline V gene lookup returns CDR1 SQVTM and CDR2 ANQGSEA.

The CDR3 region is CSARDAPGISYEQYF. Here the CDR3 DNA reads TGCAGTGCTAGAGATGCGCCCGGAATCTCCTACGAGCAGTACTTC. The V and J genes are TRBV20-1 and TRBJ2-7; D is undetermined. The germline CDR1 and CDR2 sequences are DFQATT and SNEGSKA (reference sequence). The CDR3 is made up of 15 amino acids. V was clipped by 0 bases and J by 0 bases, with 12 bases between them.

The V call is TRBV12-5, the J call TRBJ2-4; D is undetermined. The DNA end is a closer match to TRBJ2-5, so the J assignment may be wrong. CDR3 size: 14 residues. Germline assignment: CDR1 LGHNT and CDR2 FRNRAP. The DNA for the CDR3 is TGTGCTAGTGGCCCCCCCCAAAGTGTTGAGACCCAGTACTTC. It is translated as CASGPPQSVETQYF.

This CDR3 reads CASETGLTTDTQYF. DNA of the CDR3: TGTGCCAGCGAAACTGGGCTAACTACAGATACGCAGTATTTT. This chain uses TRBV7-9 with TRBJ2-3, with unresolved D. The V gene's germline CDR1 is SEHNR and CDR2 FQNEAQ (reference sequence). V was pared by 8 bases and J by 3 bases, with 15 bases between. This CDR3 is 14 amino acids long.

The J gene is TRBJ1-2, the V gene TRBV4-1; D possibly corresponds to TRBD1 (5 bases). The CDR3 runs to 18 residues. The germline gives CDR1 MGHRA, CDR2 YSYEKL. The germline V and J ends were trimmed by 0 bases and 5 bases, with 22 bases remaining between them. The CDR3, as DNA: TGCGCCAGCAGCCAAGAGGGGCTGTTAGTCCCGGACTTATATGGCTACACCTTC. Translated, it gives CASSQEGLLVPDLYGYTF.

This chain joins TRBV4-2 and TRBJ2-7, with TRBD1 identical over 9 bases. Germline lookup yields CDR1 LGHNA and CDR2 YNFKEQ. This CDR3 has 18 amino acids. V lost 4 bases, J lost 3 bases, and 16 bases stayed unmatched. The CDR3, as DNA: TGTGCCAGCAGCCTCCAACCTCGGGGACAGGGCGTCTTCTACGAGCAGTACTTC. Its translation: CASSLQPRGQGVFYEQYF.